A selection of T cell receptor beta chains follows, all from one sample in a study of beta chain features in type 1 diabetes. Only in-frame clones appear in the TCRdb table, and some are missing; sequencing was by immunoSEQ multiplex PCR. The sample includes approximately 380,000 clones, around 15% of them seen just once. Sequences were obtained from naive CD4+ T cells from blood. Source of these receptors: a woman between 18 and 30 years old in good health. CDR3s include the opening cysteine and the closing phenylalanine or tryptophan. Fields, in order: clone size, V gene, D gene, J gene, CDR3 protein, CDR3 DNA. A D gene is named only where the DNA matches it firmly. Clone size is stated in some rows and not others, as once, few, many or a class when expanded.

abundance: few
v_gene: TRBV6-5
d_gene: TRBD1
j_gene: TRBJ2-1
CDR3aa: CASSKDRGRLQEQFF
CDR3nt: TGTGCCAGCAGCAAGGACAGGGGGCGACTTCAGGAGCAGTTCTTC

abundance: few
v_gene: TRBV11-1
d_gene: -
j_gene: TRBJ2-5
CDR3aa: CASSWAQETQYF
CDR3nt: TGTGCCAGCAGCTGGGCCCAAGAGACCCAGTACTTC

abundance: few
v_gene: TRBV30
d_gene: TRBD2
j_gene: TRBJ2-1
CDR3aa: CAWNSGSNNEQFF
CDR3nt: TGTGCCTGGAACAGCGGGAGCAACAATGAGCAGTTCTTC

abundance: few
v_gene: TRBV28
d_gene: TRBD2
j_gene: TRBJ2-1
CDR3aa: CASTPSPGGTYNEQFF
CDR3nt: TGTGCCAGCACCCCCTCCCCGGGAGGTACCTACAATGAGCAGTTCTTC

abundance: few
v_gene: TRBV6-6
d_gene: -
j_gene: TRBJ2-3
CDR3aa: CASHKPGHPPDSQYF
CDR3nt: TGTGCCAGCCACAAGCCGGGACACCCGCCGGATTCGCAGTATTTT

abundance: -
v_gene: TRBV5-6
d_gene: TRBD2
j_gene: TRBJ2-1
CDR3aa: CASSSAGEWYNEQFF
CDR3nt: TGTGCCAGCAGCTCCGCGGGGGAGTGGTACAATGAGCAGTTCTTC

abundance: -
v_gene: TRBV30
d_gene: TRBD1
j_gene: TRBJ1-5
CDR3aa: CAWSADRAGQPQHF
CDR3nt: TGTGCCTGGAGTGCGGACAGGGCTGGGCAGCCCCAGCATTTT

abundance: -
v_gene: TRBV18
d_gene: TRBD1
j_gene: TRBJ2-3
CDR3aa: CASSPRQGADTQYF
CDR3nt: TGTGCCAGCTCACCGAGACAGGGGGCAGATACGCAGTATTTT

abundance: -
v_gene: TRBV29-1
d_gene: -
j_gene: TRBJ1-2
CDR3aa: CSVEDDWTDYGYTF
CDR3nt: TGCAGCGTTGAAGATGATTGGACAGACTATGGCTACACCTTC

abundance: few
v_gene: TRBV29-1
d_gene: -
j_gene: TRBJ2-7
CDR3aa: CSVAGRTHYEQYF
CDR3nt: TGCAGCGTTGCGGGCAGGACTCACTACGAGCAGTACTTC

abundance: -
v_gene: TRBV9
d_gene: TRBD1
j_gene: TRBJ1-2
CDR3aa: CASISGTGGSGYTF
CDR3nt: TGTGCCAGCATCTCCGGGACAGGGGGCTCCGGCTACACCTTC

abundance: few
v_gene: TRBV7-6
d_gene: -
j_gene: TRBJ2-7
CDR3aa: CASSLGGPYSYEQYF
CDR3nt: TGTGCCAGCAGCTTAGGAGGGCCCTATTCCTACGAGCAGTACTTC

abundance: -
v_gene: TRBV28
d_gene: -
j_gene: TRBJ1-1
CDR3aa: CASSNTVNTEAFF
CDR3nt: TGTGCCAGCAGCAACACAGTGAACACTGAAGCTTTCTTT

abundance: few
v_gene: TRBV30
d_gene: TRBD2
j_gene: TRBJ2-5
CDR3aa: CAWSSWTSGSFSETQYF
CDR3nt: TGTGCCTGGAGTTCTTGGACTAGCGGGAGTTTCAGTGAGACCCAGTACTTC

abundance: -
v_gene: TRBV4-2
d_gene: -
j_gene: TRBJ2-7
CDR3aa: CASSQDVAAGRYEQYF
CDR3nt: TGTGCCAGCAGCCAAGATGTGGCTGCGGGGAGGTACGAGCAGTACTTC

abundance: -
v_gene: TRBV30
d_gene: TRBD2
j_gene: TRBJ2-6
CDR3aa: CAWRLAGVAGANVLTF
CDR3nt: TGTGCCTGGCGACTAGCGGGAGTTGCTGGGGCCAACGTCCTGACTTTC